A single sample is the source of the 32 T cell receptor beta chains below, sequenced in a study of blood T cell dynamics during melanoma immunotherapy. Data came from immunoSEQ multiplex PCR; TCRdb stores just in-frame clones and leaves some out. The sample has around 12,000 clones; around nine tenths are singletons. Indicated time point: week 3, after first cycle of checkpoint inhibitor. Sequencing was performed on blood, taken from a patient treated with checkpoint blockade. The receptor source for this set is a human donor with melanoma.

This sequence joins TRBV11-2 and TRBJ2-3; 13 positions match TRBD2. Germline V gives CDR1 SGHAT, CDR2 FQNNGV. The CDR3 runs 17 residues. Unmatched junction bases numbered 9, after V lost 7 bases and J lost 2 bases. The CDR3 region is CASTQRLAGGITDTQYF. The CDR3 DNA is TGTGCCAGCACCCAAAGACTAGCGGGGGGCATCACAGATACGCAGTATTTT.

V and J are TRBV2 and TRBJ1-1; 9 bases are shared with TRBD1. CDR1 and CDR2 from the germline V gene are SNHLY and FYNNEI. This CDR3 comprises 13 residues. V lost 4 bases, J lost 4 bases, and 1 base stayed unmatched. CDR3 coding DNA: TGTGCCAGCAGTGTGACAGGGGGCACTGAAGCTTTCTTT. As protein: CASSVTGGTEAFF.

The V and J genes are TRBV5-1 and TRBJ1-5; no reliable D call. CDR1 is SGHRS, CDR2 YFSETQ, per germline. V lost 4 bases to trimming and J lost 3 bases, with 11 bases between them. The CDR3 has 14 residues. For the CDR3, the DNA is TGCGCCAGCAGCCCCGCAGGATACAATCAGCCCCAGCATTTT. Amino acid sequence: CASSPAGYNQPQHF.

This chain connects TRBV7-6 to TRBJ1-6; 8 bases match TRBD1. Losses at the gene ends were 4 bases for V and 7 bases for J; bases not matched to a gene: 3. Germline lookup yields CDR1 SGHVS and CDR2 FNYEAQ. The CDR3 extends over 14 amino acids. The CDR3 spells CASSSGQGNSPLHF. DNA for the CDR3: TGTGCCAGCAGCTCAGGACAGGGAAATTCACCCCTCCACTTT.

V gene TRBV11-3 combines with J gene TRBJ2-5, with D unclear. With the DNA end fitting TRBJ2-7 better, the J assignment may be wrong. The CDR3 has 13 residues. Germline V gene lookup returns CDR1 SGHNT and CDR2 YENEEA. The CDR3 spells CASSLKDPYEQYF. The CDR3 DNA reads as TGTGCCAGCAGCTTAAAGGATCCCTACGAGCAGTACTTC.

This chain links TRBV6-5 with TRBJ2-2; possible D gene TRBD1, 6 bases. Germline V gives CDR1 MNHEY, CDR2 SVGAGI. The CDR3 spans 14 residues. Trimming cost V 3 bases and J 5 bases, with 10 bases left between them. DNA of the CDR3: TGTGCCAGCAGTTATTGGGGGCGGACCGGGGAGCTGTTTTTT. This encodes CASSYWGRTGELFF.

V and J are TRBV15 and TRBJ1-6; D uncertain. CDR1 is LNHNV and CDR2 is YYDKDF in the germline V gene (reference sequence). The V end lost 0 bases, the J end lost 9 bases, and 9 bases lay between the germline ends. The CDR3 is 14 amino acids. The CDR3 nucleotides read TGTGCCACCAGCAGAGAGGTAGGAGGTTCACCCCTCCACTTT. Encoded protein: CATSREVGGSPLHF.

The chain is built from TRBV9 and TRBJ2-1, with a tentative D call TRBD2 (7 bases). The V end was cut by 3 bases, the J end by 6 bases, with 25 bases between. The CDR3 is made up of 18 amino acids. The V gene's germline CDR1 is SGDLS and CDR2 YYNGEE. The DNA of the CDR3 is TGTGCCAGCAGCGAGGGGGGGACGGTCGGCTCCCCGCGCAATGAGCAGTTCTTC. It translates to CASSEGGTVGSPRNEQFF.

The rearrangement uses TRBV6-5 and TRBJ1-6; TRBD1 matches 8 bases. Germline lookup yields CDR1 MNHEY and CDR2 SVGAGI. The J segment lost 3 bases and the V segment lost 6 bases, leaving 4 bases of the junction unmatched. The CDR3 covers 15 residues. CDR3 coding DNA: TGTGCCAGCAGCAGAACAGGGGGCTATAATTCACCCCTCCACTTT. Translated: CASSRTGGYNSPLHF.

The chain is built from TRBV29-1 and TRBJ2-1; perhaps TRBD2 as D (5 bases). The CDR3 contains 13 residues. Germline values: CDR1 SQVTM, CDR2 ANQGSEA. V shed 7 bases and J shed 3 bases, with 13 bases lying between them. In DNA form, the CDR3 reads TGCAGCGGAACCCGTGGGAGCTACAATGAGCAGTTCTTC. Amino acid sequence: CSGTRGSYNEQFF.

This chain uses TRBV5-4 with TRBJ2-5; the D gene is possibly TRBD2 (6 bases). Germline loops: CDR1 SGHNT, CDR2 YYREEE (reference sequence). This CDR3 has 14 residues. The V and J ends lost 4 bases and 5 bases respectively, with 15 bases between them. The CDR3 sequence: CASSARPGRETQYF. In DNA, the CDR3 is TGTGCCAGCAGCGCGAGGCCAGGGAGGGAGACCCAGTACTTC.

The count of this clone is one. V usage is TRBV7-9 and J usage is TRBJ1-1; TRBD1 matches at 7 bases. This CDR3 is 14 amino acids long. The germline V gene encodes CDR1 SEHNR and CDR2 FQNEAQ (reference sequence). The V gene end was trimmed by 3 bases and the J gene end by 2 bases; junction bases not matched to a gene: 3. CDR3 bases: TGTGCCAGCAGCTTCGGACAGGCAAACACTGAAGCTTTCTTT. Residues: CASSFGQANTEAFF.

By sample fraction, this clone is medium-sized (0.01 to 0.1%). The V call is TRBV5-4, the J call TRBJ2-7, with D possibly matching TRBD1 (6 bases). CDR3 length equals 13 residues. V was shortened by 4 bases and J by 0 bases, with 8 bases between the two germline ends. Germline V gives CDR1 SGHNT, CDR2 YYREEE (reference sequence). The CDR3 region is CASSGDNSYEQYF. CDR3 coding DNA: TGTGCCAGCAGCGGGGACAACTCCTACGAGCAGTACTTC.

This rearrangement joins TRBV5-1 to TRBJ2-7; D unresolved. Trimming shortened V by 0 bases and J by 4 bases, and 8 bases separated the two germline ends. This CDR3 spans 13 amino acids. CDR1 and CDR2 from the germline V gene are SGHRS and YFSETQ. CDR3 sequence reads: CASSLAGRYEQYF. CDR3 DNA: TGCGCCAGCAGCTTGGCTGGAAGATACGAGCAGTACTTC. Variable domain in full (rest from reference TRBV5-1 and TRBJ2-7): KAGVTQTPRYLIKTRGQQVTLSCSPISGHRSVSWYQQTPGQGLQFLFEYFSETQRNKGNFPGRFSGRQFSNSRSEMNVSTLELGDSALYLCASSLAGRYEQYFGPGTRLTVT.

The chain links TRBV11-2 to TRBJ1-2; 8 bases map to TRBD1. This CDR3 has 14 amino acids. V dropped 2 bases and J dropped 5; count of bases not matched to a gene: 4. Germline values: CDR1 SGHAT, CDR2 FQNNGV. CDR3 protein: CASSLSGQVYGYTF. For the CDR3, the DNA is TGTGCCAGCAGCTTATCGGGACAGGTTTATGGCTACACCTTC.

The chain couples TRBV30 to TRBJ1-1; D remains ambiguous. This CDR3 spans 12 amino acids. From germline, CDR1 is GTSNPN and CDR2 SVGIG (reference sequence). Trimming removed 1 base from V and 3 bases from J, with 6 bases in between. CDR3 protein: CAWSGTHTEAFF. The CDR3 bases are TGTGCCTGGAGTGGCACCCACACTGAAGCTTTCTTT.

The V call is TRBV10-3, the J call TRBJ1-1; possible D gene TRBD1, 6 bases. CDR3 size: 13 residues. Germline assignment: CDR1 ENHRY and CDR2 SYGVKD. Trimming took off 6 bases at V and 3 bases at J, with 11 bases between the two ends. CDR3 sequence reads: CAISNRVDTEAFF. CDR3 sequence (DNA): TGTGCCATCAGCAACAGGGTCGACACTGAAGCTTTCTTT.

This chain uses TRBV6-1 with TRBJ2-3; the D gene is possibly TRBD2 (5 bases). Trimming left V 8 bases short and J 2 bases short, with 17 bases between. Germline lookup yields CDR1 MNHNS and CDR2 SASEGT. The CDR3 sequence is 15 residues long. CDR3 residues: CASRLEGTPTDTQYF. CDR3 nucleotide sequence: TGTGCCAGCCGCCTCGAGGGTACCCCCACAGATACGCAGTATTTT.

The chain uses TRBV5-6 and TRBJ1-4; 8 bases map to TRBD1. Germline V gene data show CDR1 as SGHDT and CDR2 as YYEEEE. This CDR3 comprises 14 residues. V dropped 4 bases and J dropped 7; count of bases not matched to a gene: 6. CDR3 region: CASSETGDGEKLFF. In nucleotides, the CDR3 is TGTGCCAGCAGCGAGACAGGGGACGGTGAAAAACTGTTTTTT.

V usage is TRBV6-6 and J usage is TRBJ1-5; D remains ambiguous. V lost 4 bases and J 2 bases, leaving 9 bases between the germline ends. The CDR3 loop spans 14 amino acids. Germline assignment: CDR1 MNHNY and CDR2 SVGAGI (reference sequence). CDR3 sequence (DNA): TGTGCCAGCAGTTCCCCGGTAGGCAATCAGCCCCAGCATTTT. As protein: CASSSPVGNQPQHF.

This sequence joins TRBV9 and TRBJ1-1; 7 bases map to TRBD1. The CDR3 is made up of 17 amino acids. The germline V gene has CDR1 SGDLS and CDR2 YYNGEE. Germline trimming cut 3 bases from V and 0 bases from J; bases unmatched to any gene: 11. CDR3 region: CASSAQGIGPLNTEAFF. CDR3 in DNA: TGTGCCAGCAGCGCACAGGGGATTGGCCCATTGAACACTGAAGCTTTCTTT.

This clone was seen only once. This chain joins TRBV4-3 and TRBJ1-2, with TRBD1 identical over 8 bases. This CDR3 is 16 amino acids long. CDR1 is LGHNA, CDR2 YSLEER, per germline. The ends lost 3 bases at V and 1 base at J; junction bases unmatched: 7. The DNA for the CDR3 is TGCGCCAGCAGCCATGCTGGGACAGGAGGTAACTATGGCTACACCTTC. Translating it yields CASSHAGTGGNYGYTF.

V is TRBV18 and J is TRBJ1-5; TRBD1 is a possible D gene (5 bases). Looked up from germline, CDR1 is KGHSH and CDR2 is LQKENI. The CDR3 totals 16 residues. The V end lost 5 bases, the J end lost 2 bases, and 16 bases lay between the germline ends. CDR3 loop: CASSGIREGGNQPQHF. The DNA for the CDR3 is TGTGCCAGCTCAGGGATCAGGGAGGGTGGCAATCAGCCCCAGCATTTT.

The V and J genes are TRBV6-6 and TRBJ2-7; 9 positions match TRBD1. V lost 7 bases to trimming and J lost 11 bases; unmatched junction nucleotides: 6. This CDR3 is built from 11 residues. The germline V gene encodes CDR1 MNHNY and CDR2 SVGAGI (reference sequence). The CDR3: CASTNRGPKYF. In DNA, the CDR3 is TGTGCCAGCACCAACAGGGGGCCTAAGTACTTC.

The CDR3 spells CASSSNSVGNQYF. The CDR3 DNA is TGTGCCAGCAGCTCCAATAGCGTCGGGAACCAGTACTTC. The chain uses TRBV11-2 and TRBJ2-5; TRBD2 might be the D (5 bases). Germline CDR1 SGHAT, CDR2 FQNNGV. Trimming pared 4 bases from V and 10 bases from J, leaving 16 bases between. This CDR3 has 13 residues.

The count of this clone is one. The V call is TRBV19, the J call TRBJ2-7; D gene uncertain. Between the trimmed V and J ends, which lost 4 bases and 0 bases, there was a span of 10 bases. The CDR3 totals 14 residues. Germline lookup yields CDR1 LNHDA and CDR2 SQIVND (reference sequence). DNA for the CDR3: TGTGCCAGTAGTACACGACAAGACTCCTACGAGCAGTACTTC. It is translated as CASSTRQDSYEQYF.

The V gene is TRBV7-8, the J gene TRBJ1-2; maybe TRBD1 (6 bases). There are 14 residues in the CDR3. CDR1 SGHVS and CDR2 FQNEAQ come from the germline V gene. Trimming took 5 bases from V and 5 from J, leaving 15 bases between them. Here the CDR3 reads CASSKVTGEYGYTF. In nucleotides, the CDR3 is TGTGCCAGCAGCAAAGTGACAGGCGAATATGGCTACACCTTC.

Only one count was recorded for this clone. J is TRBJ2-5 and V is TRBV6-6, with D possibly matching TRBD1 (6 bases). V was clipped by 7 bases and J by 7 bases, with 10 bases between them. In germline, CDR1 is MNHNY, CDR2 SVGAGI (reference sequence). The CDR3 extends over 11 amino acids. Here the CDR3 DNA reads TGTGCCAGCACTCAAGGGGGGACCCAGTACTTC. Protein product: CASTQGGTQYF.

The V gene is TRBV9, the J gene TRBJ1-3, with 8 bases that match TRBD1. Trimming removed 3 bases from V and 0 bases from J; junction bases left unmatched: 11. The CDR3 has 18 residues. The germline V gene encodes CDR1 SGDLS and CDR2 YYNGEE. The CDR3 region is CASSAHSDRDHSGNTIYF. The DNA for the CDR3 is TGTGCCAGCAGCGCCCATTCGGACAGGGACCACTCTGGAAACACCATATATTTT.

The chain links TRBV11-1 to TRBJ1-1; D call uncertain. CDR3 length equals 10 residues. Between the trimmed V and J ends, which lost 5 bases and 8 bases, there was a span of 6 bases. CDR1 and CDR2 from the germline V gene are SGHAT and FQDESV (reference sequence). CDR3 loop: CASSVKEAFF. CDR3 in DNA: TGTGCCAGCAGCGTGAAGGAAGCTTTCTTT.

The rearrangement links TRBV6-5 to TRBJ1-5; D is uncertain. This CDR3 region has 15 residues. From germline, CDR1 is MNHEY and CDR2 SVGAGI. Deletions cut 4 bases from V and 2 bases from J, with 12 bases between. The DNA of the CDR3 is TGTGCCAGCAGTTCGGACTACTATGGCAATCAGCCCCAGCATTTT. Its protein is CASSSDYYGNQPQHF.

V usage is TRBV4-2 and J usage is TRBJ1-3; D unclear. Trimming took 2 bases from V and 0 from J, leaving 14 bases between them. This CDR3 has 17 amino acids. Germline V gene sequence: CDR1 LGHNA, CDR2 YNFKEQ. The CDR3 sequence is CASSQHRGGSSGNTIYF. In DNA form, the CDR3 reads TGTGCCAGCAGCCAACACCGGGGAGGGAGCTCTGGAAACACCATATATTTT.